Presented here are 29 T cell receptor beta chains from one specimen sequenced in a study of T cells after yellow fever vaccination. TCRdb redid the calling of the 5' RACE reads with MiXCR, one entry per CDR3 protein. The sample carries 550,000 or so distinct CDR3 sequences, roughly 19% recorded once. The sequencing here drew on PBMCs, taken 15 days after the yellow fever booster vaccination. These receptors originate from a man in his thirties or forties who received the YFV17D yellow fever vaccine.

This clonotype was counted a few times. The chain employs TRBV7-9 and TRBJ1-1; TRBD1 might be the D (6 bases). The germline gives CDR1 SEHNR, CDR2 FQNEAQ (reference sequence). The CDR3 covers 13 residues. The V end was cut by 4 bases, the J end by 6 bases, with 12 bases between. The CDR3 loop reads CASSSTGGSEAFF. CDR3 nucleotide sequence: TGTGCCAGCAGCTCGACAGGTGGATCTGAAGCTTTCTTT.

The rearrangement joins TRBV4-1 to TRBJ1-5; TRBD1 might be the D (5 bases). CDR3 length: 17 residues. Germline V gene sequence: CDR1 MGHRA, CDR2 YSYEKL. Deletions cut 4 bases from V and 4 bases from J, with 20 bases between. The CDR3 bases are TGCGCCAGCAGCCCCCGAGGGTGGGGGACCTTTAATCAGCCCCAGCATTTT. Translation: CASSPRGWGTFNQPQHF.

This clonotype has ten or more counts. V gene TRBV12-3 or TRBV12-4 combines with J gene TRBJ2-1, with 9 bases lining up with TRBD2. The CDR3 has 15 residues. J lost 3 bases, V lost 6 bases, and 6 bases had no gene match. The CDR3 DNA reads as TGTGCCAGCAGCCGACTAGCGGCGTACTACAATGAGCAGTTCTTC. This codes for CASSRLAAYYNEQFF.

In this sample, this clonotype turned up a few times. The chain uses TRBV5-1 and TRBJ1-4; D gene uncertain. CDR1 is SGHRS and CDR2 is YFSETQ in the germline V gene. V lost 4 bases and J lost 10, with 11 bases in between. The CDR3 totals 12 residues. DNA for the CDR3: TGCGCCAGCAGCGACGAGGACGGAAAACTGTTTTTT. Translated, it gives CASSDEDGKLFF.

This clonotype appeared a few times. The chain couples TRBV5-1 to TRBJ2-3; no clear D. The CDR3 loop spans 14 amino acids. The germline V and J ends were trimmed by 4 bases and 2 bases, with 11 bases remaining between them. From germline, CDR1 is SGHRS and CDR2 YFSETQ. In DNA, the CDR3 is TGCGCCAGCAGCGCGAGGACGGACACAGATACGCAGTATTTT. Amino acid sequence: CASSARTDTDTQYF.

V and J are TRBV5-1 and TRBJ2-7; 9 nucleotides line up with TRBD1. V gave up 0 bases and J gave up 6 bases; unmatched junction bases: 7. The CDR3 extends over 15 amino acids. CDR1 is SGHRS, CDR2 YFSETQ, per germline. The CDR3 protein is CASSLDGTGNREQYF. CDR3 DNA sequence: TGCGCCAGCAGCTTGGACGGGACAGGGAATCGCGAGCAGTACTTC.

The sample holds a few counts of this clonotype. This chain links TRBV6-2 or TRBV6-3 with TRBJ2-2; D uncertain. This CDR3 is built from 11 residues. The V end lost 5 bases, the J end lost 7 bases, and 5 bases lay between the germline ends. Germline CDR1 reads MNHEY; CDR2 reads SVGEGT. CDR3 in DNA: TGTGCCAGCAGTAACGTCGGGGAGCTGTTTTTT. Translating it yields CASSNVGELFF.

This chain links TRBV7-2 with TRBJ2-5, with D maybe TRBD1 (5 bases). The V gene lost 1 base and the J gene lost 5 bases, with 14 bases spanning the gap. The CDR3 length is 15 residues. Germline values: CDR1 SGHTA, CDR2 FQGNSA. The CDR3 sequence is CASSLGGAPEETQYF. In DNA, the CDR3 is TGTGCCAGCAGCTTAGGGGGCGCCCCGGAGGAGACCCAGTACTTC.

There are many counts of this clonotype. This CDR3 is CASSSLPFNPFYNEQFF. CDR3 DNA sequence: TGTGCCAGCAGCTCCCTCCCGTTTAACCCATTCTACAATGAGCAGTTCTTC. The chain combines TRBV7-2 with TRBJ2-1, with D unresolved. The CDR3 is 17 residues long. Germline CDR1 reads SGHTA; CDR2 reads FQGNSA. V lost 4 bases and J 3 bases, leaving 19 bases between the germline ends.

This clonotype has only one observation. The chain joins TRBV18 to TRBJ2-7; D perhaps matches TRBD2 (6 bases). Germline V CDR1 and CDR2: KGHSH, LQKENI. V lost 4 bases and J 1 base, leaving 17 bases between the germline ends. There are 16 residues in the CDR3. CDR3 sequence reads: CASSLEMWRGSYEQYF. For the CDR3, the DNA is TGTGCCAGCTCACTAGAGATGTGGCGGGGTTCCTACGAGCAGTACTTC.

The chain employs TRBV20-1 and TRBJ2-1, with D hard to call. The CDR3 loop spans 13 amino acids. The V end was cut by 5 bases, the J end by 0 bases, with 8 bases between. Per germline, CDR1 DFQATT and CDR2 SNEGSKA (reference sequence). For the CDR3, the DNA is TGCAGTGCTTGGACCCGCTCCTACAATGAGCAGTTCTTC. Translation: CSAWTRSYNEQFF.

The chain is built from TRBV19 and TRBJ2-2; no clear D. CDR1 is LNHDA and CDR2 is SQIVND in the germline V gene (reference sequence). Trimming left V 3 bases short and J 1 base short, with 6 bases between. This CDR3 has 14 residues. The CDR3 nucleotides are TGTGCCAGTAGTATTGCGAAGAACACCGGGGAGCTGTTTTTT. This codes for CASSIAKNTGELFF.

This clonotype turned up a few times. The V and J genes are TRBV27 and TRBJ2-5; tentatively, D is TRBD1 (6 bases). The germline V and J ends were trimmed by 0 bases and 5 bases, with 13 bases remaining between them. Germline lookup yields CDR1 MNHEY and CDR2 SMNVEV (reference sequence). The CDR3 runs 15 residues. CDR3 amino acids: CASSLSPVQGETQYF. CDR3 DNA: TGTGCCAGCAGTTTATCCCCGGTGCAGGGGGAGACCCAGTACTTC.

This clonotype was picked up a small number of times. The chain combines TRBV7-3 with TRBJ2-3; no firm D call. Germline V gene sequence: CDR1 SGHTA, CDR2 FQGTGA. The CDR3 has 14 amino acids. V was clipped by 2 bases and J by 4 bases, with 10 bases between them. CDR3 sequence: CASSLLYGADTQYF. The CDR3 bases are TGTGCCAGCAGCTTATTGTATGGGGCAGATACGCAGTATTTT.

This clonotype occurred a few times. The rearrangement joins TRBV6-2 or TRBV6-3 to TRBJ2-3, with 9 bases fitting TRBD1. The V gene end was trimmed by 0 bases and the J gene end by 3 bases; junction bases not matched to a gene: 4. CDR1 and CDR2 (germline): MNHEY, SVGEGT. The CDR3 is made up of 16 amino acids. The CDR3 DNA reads TGTGCCAGCAGTTACTCAGGGACAGGGTGGACAGATACGCAGTATTTT. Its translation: CASSYSGTGWTDTQYF.

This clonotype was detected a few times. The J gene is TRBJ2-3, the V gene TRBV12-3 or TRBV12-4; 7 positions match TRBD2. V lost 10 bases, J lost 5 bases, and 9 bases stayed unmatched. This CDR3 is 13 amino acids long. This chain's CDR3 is CAISGVGGDTQYF. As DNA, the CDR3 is TGTGCCATCAGCGGGGTGGGTGGAGATACGCAGTATTTT.

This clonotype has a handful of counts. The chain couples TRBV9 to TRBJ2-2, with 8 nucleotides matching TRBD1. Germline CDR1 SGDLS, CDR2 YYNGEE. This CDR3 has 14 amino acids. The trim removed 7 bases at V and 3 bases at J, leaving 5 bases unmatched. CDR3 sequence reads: CASEQGADTGELFF. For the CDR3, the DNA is TGTGCCAGCGAGCAGGGGGCGGACACCGGGGAGCTGTTTTTT.

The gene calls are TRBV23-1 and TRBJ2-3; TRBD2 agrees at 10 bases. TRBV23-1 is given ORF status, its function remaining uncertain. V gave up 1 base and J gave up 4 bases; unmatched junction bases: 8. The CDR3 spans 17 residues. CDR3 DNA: TGCGCCAGCAGTCAATTTCGCCCTAGCGGGAGTCCAGATACGCAGTATTTT. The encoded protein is CASSQFRPSGSPDTQYF.

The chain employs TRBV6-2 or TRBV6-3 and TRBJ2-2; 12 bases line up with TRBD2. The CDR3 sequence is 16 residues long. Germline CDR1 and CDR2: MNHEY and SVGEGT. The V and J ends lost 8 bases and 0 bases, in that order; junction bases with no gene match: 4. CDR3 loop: CASARTSGTNTGELFF. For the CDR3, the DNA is TGTGCCAGCGCAAGGACTAGCGGGACGAACACCGGGGAGCTGTTTTTT.

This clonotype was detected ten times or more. The chain's CDR3 is CAISERQGPTDTQYF. The DNA of the CDR3 is TGTGCCATCAGTGAGCGACAGGGTCCCACAGATACGCAGTATTTT. V usage is TRBV10-3 and J usage is TRBJ2-3, with TRBD1 identical over 7 bases. J was trimmed by 2 bases and V by 2 bases; bases with no gene match: 4. CDR1 and CDR2 (germline): ENHRY, SYGVKD. This CDR3 is 15 amino acids long.

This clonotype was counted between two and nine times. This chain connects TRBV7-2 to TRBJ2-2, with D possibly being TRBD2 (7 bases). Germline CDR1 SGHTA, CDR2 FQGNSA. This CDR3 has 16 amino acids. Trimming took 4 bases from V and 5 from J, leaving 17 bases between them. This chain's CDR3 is CASSSIRGGLTGELFF. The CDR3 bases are TGTGCCAGCAGCTCCATTAGGGGGGGCTTGACCGGGGAGCTGTTTTTT. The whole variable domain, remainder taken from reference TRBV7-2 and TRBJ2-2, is GAGVSQSPSNKVTEKGKDVELRCDPISGHTALYWYRQSLGQGLEFLIYFQGNSAPDKSGLPSDRFSAERTGGSVSTLTIQRTQQEDSAVYLCASSSIRGGLTGELFFGEGSRLTVL.

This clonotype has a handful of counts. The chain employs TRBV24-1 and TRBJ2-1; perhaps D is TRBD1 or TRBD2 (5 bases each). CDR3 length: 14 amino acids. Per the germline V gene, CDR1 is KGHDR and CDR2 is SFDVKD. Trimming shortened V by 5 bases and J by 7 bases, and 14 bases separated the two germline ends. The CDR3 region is CATSGPGPRNEQFF. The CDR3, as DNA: TGTGCCACCAGTGGACCGGGACCTCGGAATGAGCAGTTCTTC.

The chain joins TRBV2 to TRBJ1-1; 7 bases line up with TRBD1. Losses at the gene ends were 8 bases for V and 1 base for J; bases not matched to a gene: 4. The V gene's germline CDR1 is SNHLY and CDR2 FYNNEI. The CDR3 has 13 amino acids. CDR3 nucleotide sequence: TGTGCCAGCCAGGGGGTAGAGAACACTGAAGCTTTCTTT. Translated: CASQGVENTEAFF.

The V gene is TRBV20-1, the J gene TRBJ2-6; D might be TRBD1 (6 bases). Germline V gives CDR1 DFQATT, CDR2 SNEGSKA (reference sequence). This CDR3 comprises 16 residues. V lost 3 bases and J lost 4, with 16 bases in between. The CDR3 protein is CSASLQGSFGANVLTF. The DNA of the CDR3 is TGCAGTGCTAGCTTGCAGGGGAGCTTCGGGGCCAACGTCCTGACTTTC.

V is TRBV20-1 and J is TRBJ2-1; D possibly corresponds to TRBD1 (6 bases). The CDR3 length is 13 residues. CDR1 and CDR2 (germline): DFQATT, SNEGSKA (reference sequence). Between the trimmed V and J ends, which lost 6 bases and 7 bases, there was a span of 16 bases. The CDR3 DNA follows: TGCAGTGCCAGGGGAAGGGTATGGAATGAGCAGTTCTTC. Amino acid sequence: CSARGRVWNEQFF.

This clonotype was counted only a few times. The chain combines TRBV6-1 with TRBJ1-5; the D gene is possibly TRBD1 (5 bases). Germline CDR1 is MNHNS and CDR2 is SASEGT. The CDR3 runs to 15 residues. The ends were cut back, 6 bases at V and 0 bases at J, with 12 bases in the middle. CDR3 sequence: CASRRDRYSNQPQHF. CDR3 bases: TGTGCCAGCAGGAGGGACCGCTATAGCAATCAGCCCCAGCATTTT.

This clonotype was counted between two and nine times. The CDR3 region is CSAGSGRTPTDTQYF. The CDR3 DNA sequence: TGCAGTGCTGGTAGCGGGAGGACACCCACAGATACGCAGTATTTT. The V and J genes are TRBV20-1 and TRBJ2-3, with 10 bases aligning to TRBD2. Trimming took 5 bases from V and 2 from J; bases not matched to a gene: 7. Per the germline V gene, CDR1 is DFQATT and CDR2 is SNEGSKA (reference sequence). This CDR3 is 15 amino acids long.

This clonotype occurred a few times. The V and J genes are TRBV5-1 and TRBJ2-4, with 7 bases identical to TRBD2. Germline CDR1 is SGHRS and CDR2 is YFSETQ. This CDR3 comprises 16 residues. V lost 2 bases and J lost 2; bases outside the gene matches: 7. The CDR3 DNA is TGCGCCAGCAGCTTCCAGCCTAGCGGTACCAAAAACATTCAGTACTTC. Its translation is CASSFQPSGTKNIQYF. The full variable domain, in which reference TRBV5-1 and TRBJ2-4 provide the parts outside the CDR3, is KAGVTQTPRYLIKTRGQQVTLSCSPISGHRSVSWYQQTPGQGLQFLFEYFSETQRNKGNFPGRFSGRQFSNSRSEMNVSTLELGDSALYLCASSFQPSGTKNIQYFGAGTRLSVL.

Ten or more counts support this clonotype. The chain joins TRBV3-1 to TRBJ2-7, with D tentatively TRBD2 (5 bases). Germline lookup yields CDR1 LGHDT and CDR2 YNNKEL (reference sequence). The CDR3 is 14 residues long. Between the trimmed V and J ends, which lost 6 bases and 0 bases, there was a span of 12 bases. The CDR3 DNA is TGTGCCAGCAGACCCAGCGGAGGCTCCTACGAGCAGTACTTC. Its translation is CASRPSGGSYEQYF.